These 26 T cell receptor beta chains were all obtained from the same sample, sequenced in a study of long-term antiretroviral therapy in people with HIV. immunoSEQ v3.0 was run at survey level. The protocol was immunoSEQ multiplex PCR, while the TCRdb copy is restricted to in-frame clones and leaves out a portion. This sample has approximately 20,000 clones, with around four fifths found just once. The material was unsorted PBMCs, obtained roughly 4 years after starting antiretroviral therapy. The source is a man between 18 and 35 years old with HIV.

This chain joins TRBV2 and TRBJ1-4; TRBD1 agrees at 10 bases. Per the germline V gene, CDR1 is SNHLY and CDR2 is FYNNEI. CDR3 length equals 15 residues. Trimming removed 6 bases from V and 7 bases from J; junction bases left unmatched: 8. CDR3 region: CASRGTGAVGEKLFF. The CDR3 DNA reads TGTGCCAGCAGGGGGACAGGGGCGGTCGGTGAAAAACTGTTTTTT.

The V call is TRBV5-1, the J call TRBJ2-5; unclear D gene. Germline lookup yields CDR1 SGHRS and CDR2 YFSETQ. The CDR3 length is 11 residues. Trimming cost V 5 bases and J 4 bases, with 6 bases left between them. CDR3 loop: CASREAETQYF. The CDR3 nucleotides are TGCGCCAGCAGGGAAGCAGAGACCCAGTACTTC.

This chain connects TRBV7-3 to TRBJ2-1; TRBD2 matches at 11 bases. The V gene end was trimmed by 0 bases and the J gene end by 1 base; junction bases not matched to a gene: 8. The CDR3 loop spans 19 amino acids. CDR1 and CDR2 (germline): SGHTA, FQGTGA. The CDR3 region has the DNA TGTGCCAGCAGCTTAACTAGCGGGGGGGCGGCGTTGTCCTACAATGAGCAGTTCTTC. It translates to CASSLTSGGAALSYNEQFF. The variable domain in full, completed from reference TRBV7-3 and TRBJ2-1, reads GAGVSQTPSNKVTEKGKYVELRCDPISGHTALYWYRQSLGQGPEFLIYFQGTGAADDSGLPNDRFFAVRPEGSVSTLKIQRTERGDSAVYLCASSLTSGGAALSYNEQFFGPGTRLTVL.

The chain is built from TRBV5-6 and TRBJ2-3; the D gene is possibly TRBD2 (6 bases). Trimming took 4 bases from V and 5 from J, leaving 20 bases between them. CDR1 is SGHDT and CDR2 is YYEEEE in the germline V gene. The CDR3 length is 16 residues. For the CDR3, the DNA is TGTGCCAGCAGCCTCCCCGGTCCAAGGCGGGGAGATACGCAGTATTTT. Encoded protein: CASSLPGPRRGDTQYF.

This chain links TRBV7-6 with TRBJ2-1; D is perhaps TRBD2 (6 bases). Germline loops: CDR1 SGHVS, CDR2 FNYEAQ. Trimming removed 2 bases at V and 10 bases at J, with 33 bases between. The CDR3 is 20 amino acids. CDR3 loop: CASSLRTAGSTSFGTKEQFF. The CDR3 DNA reads as TGTGCCAGCAGCTTACGCACGGCAGGTTCGACTAGTTTTGGTACGAAGGAGCAGTTCTTC.

The chain joins TRBV6-4 to TRBJ2-3; 8 nucleotides agree with TRBD2. The CDR3 is 15 amino acids. CDR1 is MRHNA and CDR2 is SNTAGT in the germline V gene. Trimming cost V 4 bases and J 1 base; bases outside gene matches: 4. In DNA form, the CDR3 reads TGTGCCAGCAGTGTATCCGGGGGGGGCACAGATACGCAGTATTTT. It translates to CASSVSGGGTDTQYF.

The rearrangement links TRBV5-1 to TRBJ2-2; TRBD1 matches 10 bases. The CDR3 is 17 amino acids. Losses at the gene ends were 5 bases for V and 5 bases for J; bases not matched to a gene: 12. Germline CDR1 reads SGHRS; CDR2 reads YFSETQ. As DNA, the CDR3 is TGCGCCAGCAGGCTGACGGGGACAGGGGTGAAAACCGGGGAGCTGTTTTTT. Its protein is CASRLTGTGVKTGELFF.

In DNA, the CDR3 is TGTGCCAGCAGCTTAGCGCCGTATGAGAAGGGCGAGCAGTACTTC. Encoded protein: CASSLAPYEKGEQYF. The chain has TRBV7-8 and TRBJ2-7; D gene ambiguous. The CDR3 runs to 15 residues. With 0 bases removed from V and 6 bases from J, the gap between germline ends came to 15 bases. Germline lookup yields CDR1 SGHVS and CDR2 FQNEAQ. The variable domain in full, with the rest retrieved from reference TRBV7-8 and TRBJ2-7, is GAGVSQSPRYKVAKRGQDVALRCDPISGHVSLFWYQQALGQGPEFLTYFQNEAQLDKSGLPSDRFFAERPEGSVSTLKIQRTQQEDSAVYLCASSLAPYEKGEQYFGPGTRLTVT.

The CDR3 is CASNLRAGFGELFF. The DNA for the CDR3 is TGTGCCAGTAACTTGAGAGCGGGGTTCGGGGAGCTGTTTTTT. This chain joins TRBV19 and TRBJ2-2; the match to TRBD2 covers 7 bases. The CDR3 spans 14 residues. CDR1 and CDR2 (germline): LNHDA, SQIVND (reference sequence). Germline trimming cut 7 bases from V and 7 bases from J; bases unmatched to any gene: 9.

The chain employs TRBV11-3 and TRBJ1-1; weak D call: TRBD1 (5 bases). The V gene lost 5 bases and the J gene lost 2 bases, with 15 bases spanning the gap. The CDR3 covers 15 residues. Germline V gene data show CDR1 as SGHNT and CDR2 as YENEEA. The chain's CDR3 is CASSLGTDPNTEAFF. The CDR3 DNA reads TGTGCCAGCAGCCTCGGGACGGATCCTAACACTGAAGCTTTCTTT.

The V call is TRBV6-1, the J call TRBJ2-4; TRBD2 might be the D (5 bases). Germline V gives CDR1 MNHNS, CDR2 SASEGT. CDR3 length equals 14 residues. V was clipped by 5 bases and J by 6 bases, with 14 bases between them. CDR3 coding DNA: TGTGCCAGCAGTCCTAGCCGGACCGCAAACATTCAGTACTTC. It is translated as CASSPSRTANIQYF.

The V gene is TRBV19, the J gene TRBJ1-5; a weak D match, TRBD1 (6 bases). V was shortened by 4 bases and J by 2 bases, with 9 bases between the two germline ends. This CDR3 is 14 amino acids long. From germline, CDR1 is LNHDA and CDR2 SQIVND (reference sequence). The CDR3 here is CASSSRGGNQPQHF. CDR3 DNA: TGTGCCAGTAGTAGCAGGGGCGGCAATCAGCCCCAGCATTTT.

The genes are TRBV18 and TRBJ2-5, with D perhaps TRBD1 (5 bases). Trimming pared 0 bases from V and 4 bases from J, leaving 12 bases between. From germline, CDR1 is KGHSH and CDR2 LQKENI. There are 15 residues in the CDR3. In DNA form, the CDR3 reads TGTGCCAGCTCACCACCGGGGCAGATGGGAGAGACCCAGTACTTC. Protein: CASSPPGQMGETQYF.

The chain joins TRBV9 to TRBJ1-1; TRBD1 agrees at 10 bases. CDR3 length: 16 residues. The V gene end was trimmed by 0 bases and the J gene end by 4 bases; junction bases not matched to a gene: 6. CDR1 and CDR2 (germline): SGDLS, YYNGEE. The CDR3 DNA reads TGTGCCAGCAGCGTAGGGGGACAGGGGTGGGGCACTGAAGCTTTCTTT. This codes for CASSVGGQGWGTEAFF.

V gene TRBV7-9 combines with J gene TRBJ2-3; possibly TRBD2 for D (5 bases). Germline CDR1 reads SEHNR; CDR2 reads FQNEAQ (reference sequence). This CDR3 is built from 14 residues. V lost 5 bases, J lost 4 bases, and 13 bases lay in between. The CDR3: CASSHELEADTQYF. The DNA of the CDR3 is TGTGCCAGCAGCCACGAGCTGGAGGCAGATACGCAGTATTTT.

The chain couples TRBV5-1 to TRBJ2-5; 7 nucleotides agree with TRBD2. The CDR3 has 15 residues. V shed 1 base and J 2 bases; nucleotides not matched to a gene: 5. CDR1 is SGHRS and CDR2 is YFSETQ in the germline V gene. CDR3 sequence reads: CASSLYSGIQETQYF. Written as DNA, the CDR3 is TGCGCCAGCAGCTTGTACAGCGGGATACAAGAGACCCAGTACTTC.

The chain uses TRBV5-1 and TRBJ2-7, with D possibly TRBD2 on 5 matching bases. The germline V gene encodes CDR1 SGHRS and CDR2 YFSETQ. The CDR3 loop spans 16 amino acids. V lost 4 bases and J 4 bases, leaving 21 bases between the germline ends. The CDR3: CASSERVGPGFYEQYF. For the CDR3, the DNA is TGCGCCAGCAGCGAACGGGTGGGTCCGGGATTTTACGAGCAGTACTTC.

Turning to this clone: Other DNA sequences in this specimen translate into the identical CDR3. The chain joins TRBV6-5 to TRBJ1-6; D gene ambiguous. Germline V CDR1 and CDR2: MNHEY, SVGAGI. The CDR3 contains 12 residues. V was cut by 5 bases and J by 10 bases, with 9 bases left in between. CDR3 residues: CASSPPGSPLHF. The CDR3 nucleotides are TGTGCCAGCAGTCCCCCCGGGTCACCCCTCCACTTT.

This chain connects TRBV2 to TRBJ2-2, with TRBD2 matching 13 bases. V trimming: 6 bases; J trimming: 8 bases; junction bases outside the gene matches: 9. The CDR3 extends over 16 amino acids. CDR1 is SNHLY, CDR2 FYNNEI, per germline. The DNA of the CDR3 is TGTGCCAGCAGGCAACTAGCGGGGGGGCCCAGGGGGGAGCTGTTTTTT. Translating gives CASRQLAGGPRGELFF.

The V gene is TRBV25-1, the J gene TRBJ2-3; maybe TRBD2 (6 bases). Trimming stripped 9 bases from V and 4 bases from J, with 17 bases between. Per germline, CDR1 MGHDK and CDR2 SYGVNS. The CDR3 is 14 amino acids. This CDR3 is CASLGSGVSDTQYF. In DNA, the CDR3 is TGTGCCAGTTTGGGCTCGGGGGTATCAGATACGCAGTATTTT.

The chain is built from TRBV7-3 and TRBJ2-2, with a weak D call TRBD2 (6 bases). Trimming took 6 bases from V and 6 from J, leaving 20 bases between them. Germline V CDR1 and CDR2: SGHTA, FQGTGA. The CDR3 has 16 amino acids. The CDR3 nucleotides read TGTGCCAGCAGTCCTGGGGGGACTGGCCTCGCCGGGGAGCTGTTTTTT. This translates into CASSPGGTGLAGELFF.

The chain links TRBV19 to TRBJ1-4; D is possibly TRBD1 (5 bases). The CDR3 consists of 13 residues. Trimming removed 4 bases from V and 4 bases from J, with 7 bases in between. In germline, CDR1 is LNHDA, CDR2 SQIVND (reference sequence). CDR3 region: CASSRDGNEKLFF. CDR3 bases: TGTGCCAGTAGTAGGGACGGTAATGAAAAACTGTTTTTT.

The CDR3 region has the DNA TGTGCCAGCAGACTAGCGGGGAGCCACACAGATACGCAGTATTTT. Translation gives CASRLAGSHTDTQYF. The J gene is TRBJ2-3, the V gene TRBV6-5; TRBD2 aligns across 10 bases. This CDR3 contains 15 residues. Germline trimming cut 6 bases from V and 2 bases from J; bases unmatched to any gene: 5. Germline-derived CDR1 and CDR2 are MNHEY and SVGAGI.

The chain recombines TRBV7-6 with TRBJ1-5; D uncertain. Trimming removed 3 bases at V and 3 bases at J, with 6 bases between. CDR1 is SGHVS, CDR2 FNYEAQ, per germline. The CDR3 length is 13 residues. In nucleotides, the CDR3 is TGTGCCAGCAGCTTTTCAGACAATCAGCCCCAGCATTTT. Translation gives CASSFSDNQPQHF.

The gene calls are TRBV12-2 and TRBJ1-3. TRBV12-2 is a documented pseudogene. The CDR3 length is 18 residues. This CDR3 reads CASRLAFCGRGNGNTIYF. CDR3 DNA sequence: TGTGCAAGTCGCTTAGCGTTTTGTGGCCGGGGAAATGGAAACACCATATATTTT.

The V call is TRBV4-1, the J call TRBJ2-5; a possible D gene is TRBD1 (6 bases). CDR3 length: 14 amino acids. V lost 1 base, J lost 2 bases, and 8 bases lay in between. Germline CDR1 MGHRA, CDR2 YSYEKL. CDR3 nucleotides: TGCGCCAGCAGCCAAGCCGGGACACAAGAGACCCAGTACTTC. Residues: CASSQAGTQETQYF.